This TCR beta chain comes out of a study of cytomegalovirus exposure and HLA in healthy donors. As concerns this clone: The antigen is undetermined.

The PCR was carried out with 60 Vbeta primers and 13 Jbeta primers. Generated by immunoSEQ multiplex PCR, the TCRdb table keeps only in-frame clones and is missing some. In all, the sample yields around 34,000 clones. Study-level results: Most observed TCR sequences were rare, whereas some public TCRs were detected in many donors. Earlier analysis looked at TCR beta V segments, and most were productive about 87% or about 30% of the time. Associated with HLA alleles at 0.05 false discovery rate in a later analysis were some 16,000 TCR beta sequences.

Despite likely unrecorded immune exposures, the donors were nominally healthy at the time of sampling. V was trimmed by 5 bases and J by 7 bases, leaving 12 bases between them. This CDR3 spans 13 amino acids. Germline V CDR1 and CDR2: SGHVS, FQNEAQ. The chain couples TRBV7-8 to TRBJ2-1, with D possibly matching TRBD2 (5 bases). Sequences were obtained from PBMCs. This clonotype was sampled from a woman aged 40 to 50 in good health and CMV-seropositive. In DNA, the CDR3 is TGTGCCAGCAGCCCTGGACTCGGGAATGAGCAGTTCTTC. Translating it yields CASSPGLGNEQFF.